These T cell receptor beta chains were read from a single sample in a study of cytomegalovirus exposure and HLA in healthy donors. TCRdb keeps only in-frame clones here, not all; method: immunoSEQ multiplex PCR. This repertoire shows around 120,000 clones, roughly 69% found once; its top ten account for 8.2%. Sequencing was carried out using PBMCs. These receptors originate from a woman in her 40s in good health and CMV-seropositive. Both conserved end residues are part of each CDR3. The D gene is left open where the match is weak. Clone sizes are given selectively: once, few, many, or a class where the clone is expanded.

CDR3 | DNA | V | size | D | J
CASSLTAQGATEAFF | TGTGCCAGCAGCTTAACGGCCCAGGGGGCCACTGAAGCTTTCTTT | TRBV7-3 | NA | TRBD1 | TRBJ1-1
CASRLRLAGEYHNEQFF | TGTGCCAGCAGACTAAGACTAGCGGGGGAGTACCACAATGAGCAGTTCTTC | TRBV2 | NA | TRBD2 | TRBJ2-1
CAIRKDRTNYGYTF | TGTGCCATCAGAAAGGACAGGACGAACTACGGCTACACCTTC | TRBV10-3 | NA | TRBD1 | TRBJ1-2
CASSFAGTSGQETQYF | TGTGCCAGCAGCTTCGCGGGGACTAGCGGCCAAGAGACCCAGTACTTC | TRBV7-2 | NA | TRBD2 | TRBJ2-5
CASSRDSTGDYEQYF | TGCGCCAGCAGCCGAGACTCGACAGGGGACTACGAGCAGTACTTC | TRBV4-3 | once | TRBD1 | TRBJ2-7
CASSSTLSIGEAFF | TGTGCCAGCAGCTCCACCCTCAGCATCGGGGAAGCTTTCTTT | TRBV7-2 | NA | NA | TRBJ1-1
CATSSRNQGNYGYTF | TGTGCCACCAGCAGCAGAAACCAGGGGAACTATGGCTACACCTTC | TRBV15 | NA | NA | TRBJ1-2
CASSYSGGEYEQYF | TGTGCCAGCAGTTACAGCGGGGGAGAGTACGAGCAGTACTTC | TRBV6-5 | once | TRBD2 | TRBJ2-7
CASSPGQGHGYTF | TGTGCCAGCAGCCCTGGACAGGGCCATGGCTACACCTTC | TRBV7-2 | NA | TRBD1 | TRBJ1-2
CASSLLPGAQETQYF | TGTGCCAGCAGCTTACTCCCCGGAGCTCAAGAGACCCAGTACTTC | TRBV7-6 | NA | NA | TRBJ2-5
CASSIYRDFYGYTF | TGTGCCAGCAGCATTTACCGGGACTTCTATGGCTACACCTTC | TRBV7-2 | NA | NA | TRBJ1-2
CASSRQIISDSYNEQFF | TGCGCCAGCAGCCGCCAGATTATTAGCGACTCCTACAATGAGCAGTTCTTC | TRBV4-3 | once | NA | TRBJ2-1
CASSPGTDPYGYTF | TGTGCCAGCAGCCCCGGGACAGACCCCTATGGCTACACCTTC | TRBV5-4 | NA | TRBD1 | TRBJ1-2
CASSLALAGGQETQYF | TGTGCCAGCAGCTTGGCACTAGCGGGGGGCCAAGAGACCCAGTACTTC | TRBV5-6 | NA | TRBD2 | TRBJ2-5
CSAMTYGYTF | TGCAGTGCCATGACTTATGGCTACACCTTC | TRBV20-1 | NA | NA | TRBJ1-2
CATSARSYGYTF | TGTGCCACCAGCGCCCGGAGTTATGGCTACACCTTC | TRBV15 | few | NA | TRBJ1-2
CASSYSREYTEAFF | TGTGCCAGCAGTTACTCGAGGGAGTACACTGAAGCTTTCTTT | TRBV6-5 | few | NA | TRBJ1-1
CASSLQLGTDTQYF | TGTGCCAGCAGCTTACAACTAGGGACAGATACGCAGTATTTT | TRBV7-2 | NA | NA | TRBJ2-3
CASRLAGDIQYF | TGTGCCAGCAGATTAGCGGGAGACATTCAGTACTTC | TRBV6-1 | NA | TRBD2 | TRBJ2-4
CASSRSLGSNQPQHF | TGCGCCAGCAGCCGTTCGCTGGGCAGCAATCAGCCCCAGCATTTT | TRBV4-3 | NA | NA | TRBJ1-5
CATRGAGYYEQYF | TGTGCCACCCGGGGGGCTGGATACTACGAGCAGTACTTC | TRBV6-6 | NA | NA | TRBJ2-7
CASSFDSPALNEQFF | TGTGCCAGCAGTTTCGACTCTCCGGCCCTCAATGAGCAGTTCTTC | TRBV6-5 | NA | NA | TRBJ2-1
CASSLESRGTEAFF | TGCGCCAGCAGCTTGGAATCTAGGGGCACTGAAGCTTTCTTT | TRBV5-1 | NA | NA | TRBJ1-1
CASSPSDGPLRYEQYF | TGTGCCAGCTCACCATCAGATGGGCCCCTTAGATACGAGCAGTACTTC | TRBV18 | NA | NA | TRBJ2-7
CASKTGTAGTEAFF | TGTGCCAGTAAAACCGGGACAGCGGGCACTGAAGCTTTCTTT | TRBV19 | NA | TRBD1 | TRBJ1-1
CAISSGGLNIQYF | TGTGCCATCAGCAGCGGGGGTTTAAACATTCAGTACTTC | TRBV10-3 | NA | TRBD2 | TRBJ2-4
CASSQEAGRSSGANVLTF | TGTGCCAGCAGCCAAGAAGCAGGTCGAAGCTCTGGGGCCAACGTCCTGACTTTC | TRBV4-2 | NA | NA | TRBJ2-6
CASSFGQAPNEKLFF | TGCGCCAGCAGCTTCGGACAGGCGCCTAATGAAAAACTGTTTTTT | TRBV5-1 | few | TRBD1 | TRBJ1-4
CATSYGQGGEKLFF | TGTGCCACCAGCTACGGACAGGGCGGTGAAAAACTGTTTTTT | TRBV15 | NA | TRBD1 | TRBJ1-4
CAISRTSGLSYEQYF | TGTGCCATCAGCCGGACTAGCGGACTATCCTACGAGCAGTACTTC | TRBV10-3 | NA | TRBD2 | TRBJ2-7
CASSSSGGSSYEQYF | TGTGCCAGCAGCTCGAGCGGGGGCAGCTCCTACGAGCAGTACTTC | TRBV13 | NA | TRBD2 | TRBJ2-7